This TCR beta chain was captured by sequencing in a study of T cells in Graves' hyperthyroidism and ophthalmopathy. Overall study results and limits: Clonotypes that were expanded in thyroid above 0.001 mostly appeared in blood too. Through a model of 13 V-J features, ophthalmopathy was separated from stable hyperthyroidism.

This clonotype was seen a handful of times. Antigen unknown. There were TCR beta CDR3 regions amplified from RNA transcripts. The HTBI primer set was used in a first-round RT-PCR of the TCR CDR3. Using its own MiXCR run on the multiplex PCR reads, TCRdb lists one record per CDR3 protein. The table lists about 250,000 distinct CDR3 sequences, 13% to 15% of them singletons. The study excluded patients with uncontrolled infection, other autoimmune disease, pregnancy or lactation. Extraction of PBMCs used roughly 9.3 ml of fresh peripheral blood. Sequenced input: blood. This TCR came from a woman in her 50s with Graves' hyperthyroidism that later progressed to Graves' ophthalmopathy.

Here the CDR3 DNA reads TGTGCCACCAGCACGCATAGCGGCAGCACAGATACGCAGTATTTT. This encodes CATSTHSGSTDTQYF. The chain joins TRBV15 to TRBJ2-3; D is perhaps TRBD2 (6 bases). Trimming pared 4 bases from V and 0 bases from J, leaving 11 bases between. The CDR3 is 15 amino acids. In germline, CDR1 is LNHNV, CDR2 YYDKDF (reference sequence). The complete variable domain, with remaining parts taken from reference TRBV15 and TRBJ2-3, reads DAMVIQNPRYQVTQFGKPVTLSCSQTLNHNVMYWYQQKSSQAPKLLFHYYDKDFNNEADTPDNFQSRRPNTSFCFLDIRSPGLGDTAMYLCATSTHSGSTDTQYFGPGTRLTVL.